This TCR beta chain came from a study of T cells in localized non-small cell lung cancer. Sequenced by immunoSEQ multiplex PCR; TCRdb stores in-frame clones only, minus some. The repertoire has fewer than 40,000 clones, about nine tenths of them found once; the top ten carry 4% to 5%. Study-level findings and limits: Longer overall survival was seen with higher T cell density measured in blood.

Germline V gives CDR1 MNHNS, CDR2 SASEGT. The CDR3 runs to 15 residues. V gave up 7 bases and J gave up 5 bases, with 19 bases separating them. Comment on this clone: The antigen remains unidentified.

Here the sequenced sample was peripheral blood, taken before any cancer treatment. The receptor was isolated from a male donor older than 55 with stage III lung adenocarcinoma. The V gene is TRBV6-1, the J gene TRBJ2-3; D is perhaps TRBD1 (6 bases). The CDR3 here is CASIPLAGEVDTQYF. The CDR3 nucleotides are TGTGCCAGCATTCCCCTGGCAGGGGAAGTAGATACGCAGTATTTT.